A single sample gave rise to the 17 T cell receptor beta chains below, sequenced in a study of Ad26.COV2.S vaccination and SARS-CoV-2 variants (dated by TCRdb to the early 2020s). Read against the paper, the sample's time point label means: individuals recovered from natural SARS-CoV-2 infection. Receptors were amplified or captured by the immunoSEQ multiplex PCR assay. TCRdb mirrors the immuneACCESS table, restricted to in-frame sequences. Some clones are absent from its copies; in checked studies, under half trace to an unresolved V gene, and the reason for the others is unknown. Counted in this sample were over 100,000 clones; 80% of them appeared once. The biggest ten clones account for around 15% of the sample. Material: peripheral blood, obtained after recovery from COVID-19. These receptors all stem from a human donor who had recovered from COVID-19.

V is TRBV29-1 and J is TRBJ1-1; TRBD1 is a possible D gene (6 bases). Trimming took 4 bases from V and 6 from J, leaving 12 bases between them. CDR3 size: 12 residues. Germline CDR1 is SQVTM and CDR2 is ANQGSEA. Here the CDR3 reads CSVGLGAAEAFF. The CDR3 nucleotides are TGCAGCGTTGGATTGGGGGCGGCTGAAGCTTTCTTT. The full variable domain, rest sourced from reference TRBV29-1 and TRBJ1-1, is SAVISQKPSRDICQRGTSLTIQCQVDSQVTMMFWYRQQPGQSLTLIATANQGSEATYESGFVIDKFPISRPNLTFSTLTVSNMSPEDSSIYLCSVGLGAAEAFFGQGTRLTVV.

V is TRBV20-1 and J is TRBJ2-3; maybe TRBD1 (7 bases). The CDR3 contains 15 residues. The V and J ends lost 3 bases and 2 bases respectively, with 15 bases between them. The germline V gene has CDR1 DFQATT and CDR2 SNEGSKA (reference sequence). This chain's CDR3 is CSASQGGRVTDTQYF. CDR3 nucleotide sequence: TGCAGTGCTAGTCAGGGGGGCAGGGTCACAGATACGCAGTATTTT.

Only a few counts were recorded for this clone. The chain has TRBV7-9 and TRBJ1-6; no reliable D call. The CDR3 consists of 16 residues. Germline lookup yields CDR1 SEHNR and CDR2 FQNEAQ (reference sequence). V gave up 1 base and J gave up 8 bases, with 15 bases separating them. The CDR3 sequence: CASSLERVATHSPLHF. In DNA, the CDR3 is TGTGCCAGCAGCTTAGAGAGGGTAGCAACCCATTCACCCCTCCACTTT.

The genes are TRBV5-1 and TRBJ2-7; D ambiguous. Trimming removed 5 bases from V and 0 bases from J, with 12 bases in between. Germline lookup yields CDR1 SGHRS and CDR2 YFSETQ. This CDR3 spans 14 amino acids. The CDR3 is CASRILDGSYEQYF. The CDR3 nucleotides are TGCGCCAGCAGGATCCTGGACGGCTCCTACGAGCAGTACTTC.

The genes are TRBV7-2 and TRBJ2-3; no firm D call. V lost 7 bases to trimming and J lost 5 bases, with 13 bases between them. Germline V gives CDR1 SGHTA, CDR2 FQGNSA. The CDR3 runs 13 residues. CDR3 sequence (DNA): TGTGCCAGCACCCCTGGTTTCCGAGATACGCAGTATTTT. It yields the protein CASTPGFRDTQYF.

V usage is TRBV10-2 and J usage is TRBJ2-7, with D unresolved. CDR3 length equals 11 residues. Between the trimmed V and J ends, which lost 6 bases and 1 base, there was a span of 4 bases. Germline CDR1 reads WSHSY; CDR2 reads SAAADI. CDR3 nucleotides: TGCGCCAGCAGGTCTTCCTACGAGCAGTACTTC. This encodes CASRSSYEQYF.

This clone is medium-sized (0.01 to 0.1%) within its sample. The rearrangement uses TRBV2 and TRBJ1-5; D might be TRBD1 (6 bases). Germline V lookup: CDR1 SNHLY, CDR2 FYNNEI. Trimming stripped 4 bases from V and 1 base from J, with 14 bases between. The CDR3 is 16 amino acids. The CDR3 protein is CASSAQGGRSNQPQHF. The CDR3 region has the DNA TGTGCCAGCAGTGCACAGGGTGGAAGAAGCAATCAGCCCCAGCATTTT.

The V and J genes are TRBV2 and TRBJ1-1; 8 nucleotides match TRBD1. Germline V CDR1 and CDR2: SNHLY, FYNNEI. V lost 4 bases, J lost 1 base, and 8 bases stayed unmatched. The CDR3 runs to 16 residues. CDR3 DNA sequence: TGTGCCAGCAGTGGGATAGGGCAGGGGGCGAACACTGAAGCTTTCTTT. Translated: CASSGIGQGANTEAFF.

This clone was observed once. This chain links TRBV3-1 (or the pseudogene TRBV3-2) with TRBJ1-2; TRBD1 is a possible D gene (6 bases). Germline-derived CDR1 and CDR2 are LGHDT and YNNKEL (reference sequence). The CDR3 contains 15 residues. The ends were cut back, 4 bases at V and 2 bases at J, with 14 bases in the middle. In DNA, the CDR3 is TGTGCCAGCAGCCTAAACAGGGCGAGGAACTATGGCTACACCTTC. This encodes CASSLNRARNYGYTF.

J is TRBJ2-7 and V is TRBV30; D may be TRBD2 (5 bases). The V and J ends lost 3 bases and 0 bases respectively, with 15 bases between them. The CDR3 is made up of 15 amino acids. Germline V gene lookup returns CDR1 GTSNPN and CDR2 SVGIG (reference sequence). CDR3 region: CAWSPGSHSSYEQYF. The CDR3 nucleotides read TGTGCCTGGAGCCCTGGGAGCCACAGCTCCTACGAGCAGTACTTC.

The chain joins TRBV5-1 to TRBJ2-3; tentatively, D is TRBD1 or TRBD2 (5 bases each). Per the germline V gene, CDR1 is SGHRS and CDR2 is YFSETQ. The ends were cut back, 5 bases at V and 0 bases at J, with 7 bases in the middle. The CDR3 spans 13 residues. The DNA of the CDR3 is TGCGCCAGCAGAGAGGGGAGCACAGATACGCAGTATTTT. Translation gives CASREGSTDTQYF.

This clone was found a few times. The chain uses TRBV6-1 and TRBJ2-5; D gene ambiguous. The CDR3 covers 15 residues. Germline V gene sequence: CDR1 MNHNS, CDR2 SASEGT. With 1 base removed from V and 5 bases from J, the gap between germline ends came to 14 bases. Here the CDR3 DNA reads TGTGCCAGCAGTGAAGGGGTAGTGATTCGGGAGACCCAGTACTTC. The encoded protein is CASSEGVVIRETQYF.

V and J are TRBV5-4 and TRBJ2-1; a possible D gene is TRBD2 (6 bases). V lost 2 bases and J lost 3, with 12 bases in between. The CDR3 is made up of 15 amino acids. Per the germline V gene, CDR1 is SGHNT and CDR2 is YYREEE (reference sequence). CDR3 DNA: TGTGCCAGCAGCTTAGGAGGGCCGGGCTACAATGAGCAGTTCTTC. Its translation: CASSLGGPGYNEQFF.

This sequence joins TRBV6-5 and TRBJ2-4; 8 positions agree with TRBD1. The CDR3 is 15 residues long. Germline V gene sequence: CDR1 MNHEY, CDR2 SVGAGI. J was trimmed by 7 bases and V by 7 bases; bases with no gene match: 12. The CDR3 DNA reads TGTGCCAGCAAAGCAGGGGGCTCAGGGGGTAACATTCAGTACTTC. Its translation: CASKAGGSGGNIQYF.

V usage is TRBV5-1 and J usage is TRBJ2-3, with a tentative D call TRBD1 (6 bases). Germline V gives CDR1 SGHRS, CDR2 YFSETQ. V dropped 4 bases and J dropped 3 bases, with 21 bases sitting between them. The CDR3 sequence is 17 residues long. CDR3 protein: CASSNYRDTDTTDTQYF. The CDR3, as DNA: TGCGCCAGCAGCAACTACCGGGACACAGATACTACAGATACGCAGTATTTT. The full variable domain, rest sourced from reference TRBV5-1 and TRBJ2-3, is KAGVTQTPRYLIKTRGQQVTLSCSPISGHRSVSWYQQTPGQGLQFLFEYFSETQRNKGNFPGRFSGRQFSNSRSEMNVSTLELGDSALYLCASSNYRDTDTTDTQYFGPGTRLTVL.

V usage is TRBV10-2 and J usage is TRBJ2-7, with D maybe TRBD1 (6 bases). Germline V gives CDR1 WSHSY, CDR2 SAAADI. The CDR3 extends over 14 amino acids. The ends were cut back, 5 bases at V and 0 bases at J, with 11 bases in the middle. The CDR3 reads CASSPTGSSYEQYF. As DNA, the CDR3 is TGCGCCAGCAGTCCTACAGGGAGCTCCTACGAGCAGTACTTC.

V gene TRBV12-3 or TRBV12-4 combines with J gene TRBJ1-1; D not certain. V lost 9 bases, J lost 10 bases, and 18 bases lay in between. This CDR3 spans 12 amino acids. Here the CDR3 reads CASSLAGNTAFF. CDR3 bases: TGTGCCAGTTCCTTAGCCGGGAACACAGCTTTCTTT.